The entry below describes one TCR beta chain. Profiling relied on immunoSEQ multiplex PCR, and the TCRdb table lists in-frame clones only, not all of them. The sample shows about 430,000 clones, approximately 91% of them seen only once. This entry belongs to a study of blood T cell repertoires in COVID-19. The germline CDR1 and CDR2 sequences are KGHDR and SFDVKD. V gave up 3 bases and J gave up 7 bases; unmatched junction bases: 7. This CDR3 contains 16 residues. Sequences were obtained from PBMCs or T cells enriched from blood (not recorded which). The clonotype originates from a woman under 30 who had been exposed to COVID-19. V is TRBV24-1 and J is TRBJ2-7; 14 nucleotides align to TRBD2. CDR3 sequence reads: CATSDMTSGGVYEQYF. CDR3 nucleotide sequence: TGTGCCACCAGTGATATGACTAGCGGGGGGGTGTATGAGCAGTACTTC.